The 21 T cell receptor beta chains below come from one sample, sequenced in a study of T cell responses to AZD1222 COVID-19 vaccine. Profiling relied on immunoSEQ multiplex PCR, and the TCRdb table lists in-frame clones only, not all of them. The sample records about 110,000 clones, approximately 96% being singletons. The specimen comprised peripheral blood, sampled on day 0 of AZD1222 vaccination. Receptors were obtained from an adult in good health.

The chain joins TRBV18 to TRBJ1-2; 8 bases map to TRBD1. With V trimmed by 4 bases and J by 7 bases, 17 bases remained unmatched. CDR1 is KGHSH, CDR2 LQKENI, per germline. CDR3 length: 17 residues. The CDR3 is CASSRGRGRGSERGYTF. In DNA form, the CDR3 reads TGTGCCAGCTCACGGGGCAGGGGGCGCGGGTCGGAACGTGGCTACACCTTC.

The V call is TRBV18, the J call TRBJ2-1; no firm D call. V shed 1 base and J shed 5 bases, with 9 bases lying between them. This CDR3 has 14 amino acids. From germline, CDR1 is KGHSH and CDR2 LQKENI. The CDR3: CASSPRSLDNEQFF. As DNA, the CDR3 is TGTGCCAGCTCACCACGTTCTCTCGACAATGAGCAGTTCTTC.

The CDR3 sequence is CASSQVSLDRGTNTEAFF. Written as DNA, the CDR3 is TGCGCCAGCAGCCAAGTCTCCCTCGACAGGGGTACGAACACTGAAGCTTTCTTT. J is TRBJ1-1 and V is TRBV4-1, with 8 bases aligning to TRBD1. With 1 base clipped from V and 1 base from J, the junction kept 11 bases outside the gene matches. Germline CDR1 MGHRA, CDR2 YSYEKL. CDR3 size: 18 residues.

The CDR3 reads CASKLRDSPLLIYGYTF. CDR3 sequence (DNA): TGTGCCAGCAAATTAAGGGACAGTCCCCTACTTATCTATGGCTACACCTTC. The chain has TRBV5-6 and TRBJ1-2; 7 nucleotides match TRBD1. V shed 6 bases, J shed 4 bases, and the junction held 18 bases outside the gene matches. This CDR3 region has 17 residues. CDR1 is SGHDT, CDR2 YYEEEE, per germline.

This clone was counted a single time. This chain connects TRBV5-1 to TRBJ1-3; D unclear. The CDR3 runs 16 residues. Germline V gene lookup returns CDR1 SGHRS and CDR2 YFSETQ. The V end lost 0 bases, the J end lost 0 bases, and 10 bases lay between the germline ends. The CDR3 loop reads CASSLDQQSSGNTIYF. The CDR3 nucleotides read TGCGCCAGCAGCTTGGACCAACAGAGCTCTGGAAACACCATATATTTT.

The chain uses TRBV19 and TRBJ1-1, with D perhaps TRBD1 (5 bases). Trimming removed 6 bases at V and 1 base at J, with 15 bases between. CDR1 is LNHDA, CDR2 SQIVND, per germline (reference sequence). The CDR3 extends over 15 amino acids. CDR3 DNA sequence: TGTGCCAGTAGGAGAGGGGACCAAAGGAACACTGAAGCTTTCTTT. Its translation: CASRRGDQRNTEAFF.

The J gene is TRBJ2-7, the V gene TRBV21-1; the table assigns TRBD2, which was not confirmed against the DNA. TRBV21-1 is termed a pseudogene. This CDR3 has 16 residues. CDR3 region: CASSLPRTSGTYEQYF. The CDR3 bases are TGTGCCAGCAGCCTGCCGAGGACTAGCGGGACCTACGAGCAGTACTTC.

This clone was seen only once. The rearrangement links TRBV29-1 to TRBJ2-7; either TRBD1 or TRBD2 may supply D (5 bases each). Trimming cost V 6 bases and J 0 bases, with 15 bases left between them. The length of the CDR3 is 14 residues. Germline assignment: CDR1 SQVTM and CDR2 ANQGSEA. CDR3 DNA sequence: TGCAGCGTCCGAGGGGACGGAGGCTCCTACGAGCAGTACTTC. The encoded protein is CSVRGDGGSYEQYF.

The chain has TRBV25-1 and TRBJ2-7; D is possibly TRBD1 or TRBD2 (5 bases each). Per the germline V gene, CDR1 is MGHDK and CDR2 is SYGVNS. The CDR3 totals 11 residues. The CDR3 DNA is TGTGTCACAGGACTGGCCTACGAGCAGTACTTC. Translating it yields CVTGLAYEQYF.

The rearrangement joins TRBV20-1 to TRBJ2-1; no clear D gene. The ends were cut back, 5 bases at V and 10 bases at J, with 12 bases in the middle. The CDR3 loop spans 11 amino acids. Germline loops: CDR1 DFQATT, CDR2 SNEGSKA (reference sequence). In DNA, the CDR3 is TGCAGTGCTCCGCTAGGATGGGAGCAGTTCTTC. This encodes CSAPLGWEQFF.

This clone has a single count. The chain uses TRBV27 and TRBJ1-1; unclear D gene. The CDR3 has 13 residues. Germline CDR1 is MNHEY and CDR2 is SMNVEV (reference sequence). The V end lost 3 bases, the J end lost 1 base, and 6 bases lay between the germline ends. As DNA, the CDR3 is TGTGCCAGCAGTTTCAACGGGAACACTGAAGCTTTCTTT. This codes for CASSFNGNTEAFF.

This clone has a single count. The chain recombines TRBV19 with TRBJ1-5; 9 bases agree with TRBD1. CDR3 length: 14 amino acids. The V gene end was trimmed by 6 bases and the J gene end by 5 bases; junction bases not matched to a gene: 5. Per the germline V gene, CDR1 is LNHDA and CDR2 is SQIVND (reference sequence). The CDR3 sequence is CASRDRGLYQPQHF. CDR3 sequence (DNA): TGTGCCAGTAGGGACAGGGGCCTCTATCAGCCCCAGCATTTT. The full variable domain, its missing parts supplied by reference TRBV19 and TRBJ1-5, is DGGITQSPKYLFRKEGQNVTLSCEQNLNHDAMYWYRQDPGQGLRLIYYSQIVNDFQKGDIAEGYSVSREKKESFPLTVTSAQKNPTAFYLCASRDRGLYQPQHFGDGTRLSIL.

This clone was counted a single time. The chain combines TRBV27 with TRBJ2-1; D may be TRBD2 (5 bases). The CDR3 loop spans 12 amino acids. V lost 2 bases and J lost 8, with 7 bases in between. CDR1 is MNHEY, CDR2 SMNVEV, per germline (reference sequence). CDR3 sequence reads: CASSLPGDEQFF. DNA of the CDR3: TGTGCCAGCAGTTTACCCGGGGATGAGCAGTTCTTC.

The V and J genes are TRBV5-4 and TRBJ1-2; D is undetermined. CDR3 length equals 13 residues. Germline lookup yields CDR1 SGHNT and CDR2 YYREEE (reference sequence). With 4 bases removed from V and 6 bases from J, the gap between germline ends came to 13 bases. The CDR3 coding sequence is TGTGCCAGCAGCAGGACCCGGAGGGATGGCTACACCTTC. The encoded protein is CASSRTRRDGYTF.

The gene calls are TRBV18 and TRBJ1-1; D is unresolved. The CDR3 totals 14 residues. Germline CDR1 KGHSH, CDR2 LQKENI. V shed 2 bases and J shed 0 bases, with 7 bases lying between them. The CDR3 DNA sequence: TGTGCCAGCTCACCAGACATACTGAACACTGAAGCTTTCTTT. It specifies CASSPDILNTEAFF.

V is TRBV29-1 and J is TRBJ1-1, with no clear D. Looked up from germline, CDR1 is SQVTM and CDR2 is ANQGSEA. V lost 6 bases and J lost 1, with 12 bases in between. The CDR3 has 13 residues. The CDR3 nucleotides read TGCAGCGTCGGTTCGGGAGCGAACACTGAAGCTTTCTTT. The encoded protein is CSVGSGANTEAFF.

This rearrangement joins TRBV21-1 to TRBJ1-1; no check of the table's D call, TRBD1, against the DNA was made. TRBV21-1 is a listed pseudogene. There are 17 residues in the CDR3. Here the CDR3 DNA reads TGTGCCAGCAGCAAAAGGAGATACAGGGGAGGAGGCACTGAAGCTTTCTTT. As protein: CASSKRRYRGGGTEAFF.

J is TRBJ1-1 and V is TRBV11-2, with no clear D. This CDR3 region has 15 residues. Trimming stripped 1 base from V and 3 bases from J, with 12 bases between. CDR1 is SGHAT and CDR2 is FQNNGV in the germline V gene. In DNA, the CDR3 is TGTGCCAGCAGCTTAGTAAGAGGTGGGGACACTGAAGCTTTCTTT. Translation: CASSLVRGGDTEAFF.

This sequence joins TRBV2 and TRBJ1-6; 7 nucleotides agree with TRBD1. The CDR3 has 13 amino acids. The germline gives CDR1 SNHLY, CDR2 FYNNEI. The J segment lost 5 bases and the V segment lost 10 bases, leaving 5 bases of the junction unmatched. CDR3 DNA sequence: TGTGCCAACAGGGGACTAAATAATTCACCCCTCCACTTT. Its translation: CANRGLNNSPLHF.

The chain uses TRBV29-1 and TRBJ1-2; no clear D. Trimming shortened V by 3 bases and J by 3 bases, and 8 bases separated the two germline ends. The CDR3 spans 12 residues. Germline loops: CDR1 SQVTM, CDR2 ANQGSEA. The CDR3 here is CSVDVGYYGYTF. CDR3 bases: TGCAGCGTTGACGTCGGGTACTATGGCTACACCTTC.

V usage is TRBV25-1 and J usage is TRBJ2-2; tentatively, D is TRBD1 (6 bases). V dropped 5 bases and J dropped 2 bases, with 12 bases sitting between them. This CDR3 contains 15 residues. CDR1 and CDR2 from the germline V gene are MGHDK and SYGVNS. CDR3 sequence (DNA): TGTGCCAGCAGTCCCGGGACACCCAACACCGGGGAGCTGTTTTTT. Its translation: CASSPGTPNTGELFF.